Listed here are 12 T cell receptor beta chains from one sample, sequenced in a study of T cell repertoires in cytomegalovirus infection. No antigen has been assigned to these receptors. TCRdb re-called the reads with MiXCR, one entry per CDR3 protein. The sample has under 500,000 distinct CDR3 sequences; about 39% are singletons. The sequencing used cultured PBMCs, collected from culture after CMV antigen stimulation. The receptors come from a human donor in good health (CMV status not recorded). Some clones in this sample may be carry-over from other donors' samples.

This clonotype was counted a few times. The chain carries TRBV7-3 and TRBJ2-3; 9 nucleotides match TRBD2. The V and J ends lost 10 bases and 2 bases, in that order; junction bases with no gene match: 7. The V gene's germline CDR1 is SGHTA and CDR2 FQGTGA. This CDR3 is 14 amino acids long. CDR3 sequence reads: CATKRLAVTDTQYF. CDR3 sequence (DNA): TGTGCCACCAAGAGACTAGCGGTCACAGATACGCAGTATTTT.

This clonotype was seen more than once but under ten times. The CDR3 region is CASSSLGTGDGYTF. The CDR3 bases are TGTGCCAGCAGCTCGCTAGGGACAGGGGATGGCTACACCTTC. The chain couples TRBV7-9 to TRBJ1-2; TRBD1 matches at 10 bases. This CDR3 comprises 14 residues. CDR1 is SEHNR and CDR2 is FQNEAQ in the germline V gene (reference sequence). J lost 6 bases, V lost 4 bases, and 5 bases had no gene match.

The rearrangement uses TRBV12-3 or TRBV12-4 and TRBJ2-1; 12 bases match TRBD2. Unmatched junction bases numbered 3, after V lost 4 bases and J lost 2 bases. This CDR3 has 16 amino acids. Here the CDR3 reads CASSSRTSGAYNEQFF. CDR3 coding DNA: TGTGCCAGCAGTTCGCGGACTAGCGGGGCCTACAATGAGCAGTTCTTC.

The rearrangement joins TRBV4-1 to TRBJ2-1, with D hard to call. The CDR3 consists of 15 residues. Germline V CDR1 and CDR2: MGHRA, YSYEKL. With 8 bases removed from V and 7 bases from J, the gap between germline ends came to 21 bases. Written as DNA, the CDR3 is TGCGCCAGCTCCCCCACCGGGCAGAGATTAAATGAGCAGTTCTTC. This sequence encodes CASSPTGQRLNEQFF.

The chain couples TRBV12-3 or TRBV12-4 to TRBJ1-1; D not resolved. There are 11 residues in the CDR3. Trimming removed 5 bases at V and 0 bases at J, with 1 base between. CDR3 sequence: CASSVNTEAFF. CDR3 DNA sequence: TGTGCCAGCAGTGTGAACACTGAAGCTTTCTTT.

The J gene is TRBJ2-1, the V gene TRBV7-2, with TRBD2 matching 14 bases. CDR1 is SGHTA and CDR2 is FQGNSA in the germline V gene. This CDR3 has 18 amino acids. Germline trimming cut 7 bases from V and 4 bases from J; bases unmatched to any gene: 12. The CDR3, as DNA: TGTGCCAGCACCTCAGGACTAGCGGGAGGAGGGGGATACAATGAGCAGTTCTTC. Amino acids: CASTSGLAGGGGYNEQFF. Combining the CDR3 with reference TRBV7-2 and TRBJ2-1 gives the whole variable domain GAGVSQSPSNKVTEKGKDVELRCDPISGHTALYWYRQSLGQGLEFLIYFQGNSAPDKSGLPSDRFSAERTGGSVSTLTIQRTQQEDSAVYLCASTSGLAGGGGYNEQFFGPGTRLTVL.

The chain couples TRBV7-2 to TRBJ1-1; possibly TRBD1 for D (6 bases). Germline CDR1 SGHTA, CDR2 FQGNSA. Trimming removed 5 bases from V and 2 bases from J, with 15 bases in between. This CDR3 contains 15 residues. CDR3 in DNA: TGTGCCAGCAGCCCGCGCCCGGGGGGCAACACTGAAGCTTTCTTT. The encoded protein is CASSPRPGGNTEAFF. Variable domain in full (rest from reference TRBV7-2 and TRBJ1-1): GAGVSQSPSNKVTEKGKDVELRCDPISGHTALYWYRQSLGQGLEFLIYFQGNSAPDKSGLPSDRFSAERTGGSVSTLTIQRTQQEDSAVYLCASSPRPGGNTEAFFGQGTRLTVV.

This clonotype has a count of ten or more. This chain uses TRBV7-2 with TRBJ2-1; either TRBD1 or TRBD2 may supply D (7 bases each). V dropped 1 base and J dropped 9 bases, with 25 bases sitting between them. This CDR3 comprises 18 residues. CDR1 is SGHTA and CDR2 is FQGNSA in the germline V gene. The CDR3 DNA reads TGTGCCAGCAGCTTAGTTGGTCGGGGAGGGGGCCAGACGGGTGAGCAGTTCTTC. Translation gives CASSLVGRGGGQTGEQFF.

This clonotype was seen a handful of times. As DNA, the CDR3 is TGTGCCAGTAGTACCGACAGGGGAGGCTCCTACAATGAGCAGTTCTTC. Translating it yields CASSTDRGGSYNEQFF. J is TRBJ2-1 and V is TRBV19; 8 bases are shared with TRBD1. The CDR3 runs 16 residues. V shed 4 bases and J 0 bases; nucleotides not matched to a gene: 5. Germline lookup yields CDR1 LNHDA and CDR2 SQIVND (reference sequence).

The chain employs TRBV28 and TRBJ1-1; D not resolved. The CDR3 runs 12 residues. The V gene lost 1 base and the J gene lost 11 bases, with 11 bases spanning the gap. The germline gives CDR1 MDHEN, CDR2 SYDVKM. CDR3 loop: CASSLLTEFAFF. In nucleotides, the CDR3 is TGTGCCAGCAGTTTATTGACCGAGTTTGCTTTCTTT. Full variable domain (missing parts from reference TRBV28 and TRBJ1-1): DVKVTQSSRYLVKRTGEKVFLECVQDMDHENMFWYRQDPGLGLRLIYFSYDVKMKEKGDIPEGYSVSREKKERFSLILESASTNQTSMYLCASSLLTEFAFFGQGTRLTVV.

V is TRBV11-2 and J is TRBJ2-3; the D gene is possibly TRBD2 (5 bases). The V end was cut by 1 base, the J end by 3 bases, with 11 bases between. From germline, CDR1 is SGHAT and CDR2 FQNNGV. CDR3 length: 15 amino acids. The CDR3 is CASSLVTTGTDTQYF. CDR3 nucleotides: TGTGCCAGCAGCTTAGTTACTACGGGGACAGATACGCAGTATTTT.

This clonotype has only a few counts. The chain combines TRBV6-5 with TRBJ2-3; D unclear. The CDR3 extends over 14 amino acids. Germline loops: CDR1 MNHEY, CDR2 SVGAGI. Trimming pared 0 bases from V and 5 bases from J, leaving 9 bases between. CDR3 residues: CASSYSSRRDTQYF. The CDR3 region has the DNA TGTGCCAGCAGTTACTCCTCTAGGAGAGATACGCAGTATTTT.